These T cell receptor beta chains were read from a single sample in a study of cytomegalovirus exposure and HLA in healthy donors. The table came from immunoSEQ multiplex PCR; TCRdb's copy has only in-frame clones and leaves some out. The sample contains approximately 210,000 clones, 65% to 80% of which appear only once. The sample comprised PBMCs. These receptor sequences come from a woman in her thirties or forties in good health and CMV-seronegative. Both conserved end residues are part of each CDR3. A D gene is named only where the DNA matches it firmly. The size entry is marked missing in some rows and otherwise reads once, few, many or a size class.

clone_size j_call v_call d_call cdr3_nt cdr3_aa
NA TRBJ1-1 TRBV11-3 TRBD1 TGTGCCAGCAGGAAAGGACAGGGTGAAGCTTTCTTT CASRKGQGEAFF
NA TRBJ1-4 TRBV9 TRBD1 TGTGCCAGCAGCGTAGGGGGACAGACTAATGAAAAACTGTTTTTT CASSVGGQTNEKLFF
NA TRBJ1-2 TRBV6-5 TRBD1 TGTGCCAGCAGTAGACAGGGAAGAAACTATGGCTACACCTTC CASSRQGRNYGYTF
NA TRBJ1-5 TRBV6-1 NA TGTGCCAGCAGGACAGTATCGACCGGGCGGCCCCAGCATTTT CASRTVSTGRPQHF
NA TRBJ1-2 TRBV18 TRBD1 TGTGCCAGCTCACCGGGACAGGATGGTGGCTACACCTTC CASSPGQDGGYTF
NA TRBJ2-1 TRBV5-4 NA TGTGCCAGCAGCTTGCGGCAGGTAATTTCTGAGCAGTTCTTC CASSLRQVISEQFF
NA TRBJ1-5 TRBV7-2 NA TGTGCCAGCAGCTTAGGCGGGGGGGGTCAGCCCCAGCATTTT CASSLGGGGQPQHF
NA TRBJ2-7 TRBV11-3 TRBD1 TGTGCCAGCAGCTCTTCGCGGACAGGGGCCGTCGAGCAGTACTTC CASSSSRTGAVEQYF
NA TRBJ1-3 TRBV7-2 NA TGTGCCAGCAGCAACGGGGGCTCTGGAAACACCATATATTTT CASSNGGSGNTIYF
NA TRBJ2-1 TRBV29-1 TRBD2 TGCAGCGGGACTAGCGGGACCGATGAGCAGTTCTTC CSGTSGTDEQFF
NA TRBJ2-4 TRBV7-9 NA TGTGCCAGCAGCTCGGGTAGCGGAAACATTCAGTACTTC CASSSGSGNIQYF
few TRBJ2-7 TRBV11-2 TRBD2 TGTGCCAGCAGCTTAAGCCGTCCATGGGGCGGGAGGTCCTACGAGCAGTACTTC CASSLSRPWGGRSYEQYF
NA TRBJ1-1 TRBV7-9 TRBD1 TGTGCCAGCAGCAACCTCCTAGACAGGGGATCGGCTGAAGCTTTCTTT CASSNLLDRGSAEAFF
once TRBJ1-2 TRBV12-5 NA TGTGCTAGTGGGTCGTCCTACGGGGGGGTTACGGAGGATGGCTACACCTTC CASGSSYGGVTEDGYTF
once TRBJ1-1 TRBV10-3 TRBD1 TGTGCCTCTCACTCTTCGACAGGGGGTGCTTTCTTT CASHSSTGGAFF